These T cell receptor beta chains were read from a single sample in a study of early T cells in non-severe SARS-CoV-2 infection. TCRdb ran MiXCR on the 5' RACE reads and lists one entry per CDR3 protein. The sample yields some 28,000 distinct CDR3 sequences, about 4.2% seen once. Material for sequencing was whole blood. The receptors derive from an adult who was a healthcare worker with PCR-confirmed SARS-CoV-2 infection or an uninfected control (not recorded which). Both conserved end residues are part of each CDR3. Each record gives: clone size, V gene, J gene, D gene, CDR3 protein, CDR3 DNA. The D gene is left open where the match is weak. Some rows mark clone size as missing; the rest say once, few, many or name a class of expanded clone.

>medium-sized|TRBV15|TRBJ2-1|.
CATSKEGDSYNEQFF
TGTGCCACCAGCAAGGAAGGGGATAGCTACAATGAGCAGTTCTTC
>.|TRBV19|TRBJ1-2|.
CASSIAWGYTF
TGTGCCAGTAGTATCGCGTGGGGCTACACCTTC
>many|TRBV6-5|TRBJ2-1|TRBD1
CASTPRTGNNEQFF
TGTGCCAGCACCCCACGGACAGGGAATAATGAGCAGTTCTTC
>many|TRBV11-3|TRBJ2-6|.
CASSFSYPGDVLTF
TGTGCCAGCAGCTTTAGTTATCCGGGAGACGTCCTGACTTTC
>many|TRBV5-1|TRBJ1-2|.
CASSLGANYGYTF
TGCGCCAGCAGCTTGGGGGCTAACTATGGCTACACCTTC
>many|TRBV12-3/TRBV12-4|TRBJ2-2|TRBD1
CASSGWDRPNTGELFF
TGTGCCAGCAGTGGGTGGGACAGACCAAACACCGGGGAGCTGTTTTTT
>many|TRBV3-1|TRBJ2-5|TRBD2
CASRASGQETQYF
TGTGCCAGCCGGGCTAGCGGACAAGAGACCCAGTACTTC
>many|TRBV10-3|TRBJ2-7|.
CAISEGGTNHKGTYEQYF
TGTGCCATCAGTGAAGGGGGAACTAACCACAAGGGCACCTACGAGCAGTACTTC
>many|TRBV7-2|TRBJ2-5|.
CASSLGPKETQYF
TGTGCCAGCAGCTTAGGACCAAAAGAGACCCAGTACTTC
>.|TRBV4-3|TRBJ2-5|TRBD2
CASSLSGTTQETQYF
TGCGCCAGCAGCCTTTCCGGGACTACCCAAGAGACCCAGTACTTC
>many|TRBV5-1|TRBJ2-7|TRBD2
CASSSLAGSYEQYF
TGCGCCAGCAGCTCGCTAGCGGGATCCTACGAGCAGTACTTC
>many|TRBV6-6|TRBJ2-3|TRBD2
CASSWTSGITDTQYF
TGTGCCAGCAGTTGGACTAGCGGGATCACAGATACGCAGTATTTT
>few|TRBV28|TRBJ1-1|.
CASSEIGSGMAFF
TGTGCCAGCAGTGAGATAGGATCGGGGATGGCTTTCTTT
>.|TRBV5-4|TRBJ1-4|TRBD1
CASSRGQALGTNEKLFF
TGTGCCAGCAGCCGGGGACAGGCCCTAGGAACTAATGAAAAACTGTTTTTT
>many|TRBV19|TRBJ1-2|.
CASIGTDGSYTF
TGTGCCAGTATAGGGACGGATGGGAGCTACACCTTC
>.|TRBV25-1|TRBJ1-1|.
CASSNRAMNTEAFF
TGTGCCAGCAGTAACCGGGCCATGAACACTGAAGCTTTCTTT
>.|TRBV6-5|TRBJ2-5|TRBD2
CASSPQPTSGAVGETQYF
TGTGCCAGCAGTCCTCAACCGACTAGCGGGGCAGTGGGGGAGACCCAGTACTTC
>few|TRBV29-1|TRBJ2-1|.
CSVSGGTNSYNEQFF
TGCAGCGTTTCCGGGGGGACAAACTCCTACAATGAGCAGTTCTTC
>few|TRBV27|TRBJ1-1|.
CASSLDQGTTEAFF
TGTGCCAGCAGCCTGGACCAGGGTACCACTGAAGCTTTCTTT
>many|TRBV18|TRBJ1-2|.
CASQPDPGHGYTF
TGTGCCAGCCAACCGGACCCTGGTCATGGCTACACCTTC
>many|TRBV10-1|TRBJ1-1|.
CASSEGTDGSTEAFF
TGCGCCAGCAGTGAGGGGACGGACGGTAGCACTGAAGCTTTCTTT
>many|TRBV4-2|TRBJ1-3|TRBD1
CASSQALPGGTGSGNTIYF
TGTGCCAGCAGCCAAGCTCTCCCCGGGGGGACAGGAAGTGGAAACACCATATATTTT
>few|TRBV12-3/TRBV12-4|TRBJ2-5|.
CASSSGVETQYF
TGTGCCAGCAGTTCAGGGGTCGAGACCCAGTACTTC
>many|TRBV12-3/TRBV12-4|TRBJ2-1|.
CASVGSGGREEFF
TGTGCCAGCGTTGGCTCAGGGGGGCGGGAGGAGTTCTTC
>.|TRBV16|TRBJ2-7|TRBD1
CASSQFRTGRTYEQYF
TGTGCCAGCAGCCAATTTAGGACAGGGAGGACCTACGAGCAGTACTTC
>many|TRBV7-2|TRBJ2-3|.
CASSPSGVSSTDTQYF
TGTGCCAGCAGCCCGTCCGGGGTTTCTAGCACAGATACGCAGTATTTT
>many|TRBV23-1|TRBJ1-5|.
CASSQGQGRYSNQPQHF
TGCGCCAGCAGTCAGGGGCAGGGTCGATATAGCAATCAGCCCCAGCATTTT
>few|TRBV19|TRBJ2-3|.
CASSIVGLPSSTDTQYF
TGTGCCAGTAGTATCGTTGGACTGCCATCGAGCACAGATACGCAGTATTTT
>few|TRBV28|TRBJ2-7|.
CASNTDSPPYEQYF
TGTGCCAGCAACACAGACTCCCCTCCCTACGAGCAGTACTTC
>many|TRBV20-1|TRBJ1-2|TRBD1
CSALVPYRGDYGYTF
TGCAGTGCCCTCGTCCCTTACAGGGGCGACTATGGCTACACCTTC
>many|TRBV2|TRBJ2-1|.
CASSLVPEQFF
TGTGCCAGCAGTCTGGTACCTGAGCAGTTCTTC
>many|TRBV29-1|TRBJ2-4|.
CSVEAAVFTKNIQYF
TGCAGCGTTGAAGCCGCAGTCTTTACCAAAAACATTCAGTACTTC
>many|TRBV28|TRBJ2-7|.
CASSPWGLPPRYEQYF
TGTGCCAGCAGTCCATGGGGCCTACCACCGAGGTACGAGCAGTACTTC
>many|TRBV7-8|TRBJ1-2|.
CASSATRGTNGYTF
TGTGCCAGCAGCGCCACCAGGGGTACCAATGGCTACACCTTC
>few|TRBV27|TRBJ2-7|.
CASSSSREQYF
TGTGCCAGCAGTTCATCAAGAGAGCAGTACTTC
>medium-sized|TRBV12-3/TRBV12-4|TRBJ1-5|.
CASGPANQPQHF
TGTGCCAGCGGGCCAGCCAATCAGCCCCAGCATTTT
>many|TRBV7-2|TRBJ2-7|.
CASSLGVSRGGEQYF
TGTGCCAGCAGCTTAGGCGTCAGCAGAGGGGGCGAGCAGTACTTC
>many|TRBV6-5|TRBJ1-6|TRBD1
CASSTRGTGALHF
TGTGCCAGCAGTACCCGAGGGACAGGGGCCCTACACTTT
>few|TRBV20-1|TRBJ2-1|.
CSAIRPGLDHEQFF
TGCAGTGCTATCAGACCGGGACTGGACCATGAGCAGTTCTTC
>few|TRBV28|TRBJ2-7|.
CASSLSGAPLGYEQYF
TGTGCCAGCAGTTTATCAGGGGCTCCCCTGGGCTACGAGCAGTACTTC
>.|TRBV2|TRBJ2-3|TRBD2
CASSRSGGGTDTQYF
TGTGCCAGCAGTAGGAGCGGGGGGGGCACAGATACGCAGTATTTT
>.|TRBV5-4|TRBJ2-7|.
CASSGDGSYEQYF
TGTGCCAGCAGCGGGGACGGTTCCTACGAGCAGTACTTC
>many|TRBV6-5|TRBJ1-1|.
CASSRASSGTEAFF
TGTGCCAGCAGTAGGGCGAGTTCAGGAACTGAAGCTTTCTTT
>many|TRBV2|TRBJ1-2|.
CASSEDGFYGYTF
TGTGCCAGCAGTGAGGACGGATTCTATGGCTACACCTTC
>.|TRBV5-1|TRBJ1-6|TRBD1
CASSPRTGGDSPLHF
TGCGCCAGCAGCCCCAGGACAGGGGGAGATTCACCCCTCCACTTT
>many|TRBV10-3|TRBJ1-1|.
CAIKAGAMNTEAFF
TGTGCCATCAAAGCTGGGGCGATGAACACTGAAGCTTTCTTT
>many|TRBV5-1|TRBJ2-5|.
CASSLETSTQETQYF
TGCGCCAGCAGCTTGGAAACTAGTACCCAAGAGACCCAGTACTTC
>many|TRBV6-5|TRBJ2-3|.
CASSWGAKDTQYF
TGTGCCAGCAGTTGGGGGGCGAAAGATACGCAGTATTTT
>many|TRBV11-2|TRBJ1-6|.
CASSLVNYNSPLHF
TGTGCCAGCAGCTTAGTAAATTATAATTCACCCCTCCACTTT
>many|TRBV2|TRBJ2-3|.
CASTSERTDTQYF
TGTGCCAGCACCAGCGAGCGCACAGATACGCAGTATTTT
>few|TRBV2|TRBJ1-1|.
CASSSEGGAFF
TGTGCCAGCAGTTCCGAAGGAGGAGCTTTCTTT
>.|TRBV7-9|TRBJ2-7|.
CASSSGQTYEQYF
TGTGCCAGCAGCTCCGGACAGACCTACGAGCAGTACTTC
>few|TRBV12-3/TRBV12-4|TRBJ2-4|.
CASSPTEMSLAKNIQYF
TGTGCCAGCAGTCCGACAGAGATGAGCCTAGCCAAAAACATTCAGTACTTC
>many|TRBV20-1|TRBJ2-3|.
CSATGGNTDTQYF
TGCAGTGCTACCGGCGGGAACACAGATACGCAGTATTTT